This TCR beta chain was profiled in a study of regulatory T cells in long-lasting Graves disease. To make TCR beta libraries, researchers used iRepertoire HTBI primers and Arm-PCR of CDR3 regions. One entry per CDR3 protein results from TCRdb running MiXCR on the multiplex PCR reads. The profile covers under 450,000 distinct CDR3 sequences, with around 15% appearing a single time and just over 20% taken by the ten largest. Per germline, CDR1 SGHTA and CDR2 FQGNSA. The CDR3 runs 12 residues. V dropped 3 bases and J dropped 11; count of bases not matched to a gene: 5. Time point indicated: newly diagnosed GD, antithyroid drugs for less than 3 months. Scientists built the TCR library using RNA that was extracted from PBMCs. These same records also appear under a second study, on T cells in Graves' hyperthyroidism and ophthalmopathy.

Sample: peripheral blood mononuclear cells (PBMCs), taken at new diagnosis, from a patient treated with antithyroid drugs. The genes are TRBV7-2 and TRBJ1-1, with TRBD1 matching over 8 bases. The sequence came from a woman aged 18-29 years with Graves disease. In nucleotides, the CDR3 is TGTGCCAGCAGCTTGGACAGGGTCCAGGCTTTCTTT. Translation gives CASSLDRVQAFF.